The T cell receptor (beta chain) described here comes from a study of cytomegalovirus exposure and HLA in healthy donors. With respect to this clone: The target antigen is unknown.

The PCR employed 60 Vbeta primers together with 13 Jbeta primers. Profiling relied on immunoSEQ multiplex PCR, and the TCRdb table lists in-frame clones only, not all of them. Of roughly 150,000 clones in the sample, roughly 77% are singletons; the top ten hold roughly 3.7%. Study-level findings and limits: In vitro assays verified that three CMV-associated chains recognized CMV antigens specifically.

Sequenced input: PBMCs. The clonotype originates from a male donor in good health and CMV-seronegative.

Written as DNA, the CDR3 is TGCGCCAGCAGCCCACTAGCGGGAGGTTTTAATGAGCAGTTCTTC. Translating gives CASSPLAGGFNEQFF. The chain employs TRBV5-1 and TRBJ2-1; 12 bases align to TRBD2. Germline V gene sequence: CDR1 SGHRS, CDR2 YFSETQ. This CDR3 has 15 residues. The V segment lost 4 bases and the J segment 7 bases; nucleotides outside the gene matches: 6.